Reported below is one T cell receptor (beta chain). Its specificity is not known. Profiling relied on immunoSEQ multiplex PCR, and the TCRdb table lists in-frame clones only, not all of them. This table holds about 330,000 clones, about nine tenths found once. Trimming shortened V by 6 bases and J by 5 bases, and 10 bases separated the two germline ends. Per germline, CDR1 SNHLY and CDR2 FYNNEI. The CDR3 has 13 residues. This specimen belongs to a study of cytomegalovirus exposure and HLA in healthy donors. Points from the study as a whole: TCR beta chains numbering some 160 were designated cytomegalovirus-associated. Confirmation in vitro established that a few CMV-associated chains were specific for CMV antigens.

Sample: PBMCs. The clonotype originates from a woman aged 18-29 years in good health and CMV-seronegative. This rearrangement joins TRBV2 to TRBJ1-4; D gene unclear. The CDR3 region is CASRGLGNEKLFF. The CDR3 coding sequence is TGTGCCAGCAGGGGCCTTGGGAATGAAAAACTGTTTTTT.